This record covers a single TCR beta chain. The antigen is undetermined. The sample comes from a study of vaccination effects on CD4 cells after COVID-19. Study observations and caveats: Only 1 of 255 vaccine-induced clones from healthy vaccinees cross-reacted with common cold coronaviruses.

Sequenced by immunoSEQ multiplex PCR; TCRdb stores in-frame clones only, minus some. The sample has over 65,000 clones; approximately 71% are singletons. Upon completion of 10 to 11 days in culture, CD4+ T cells were isolated. This sequence was found in a human donor who received a COVID-19 vaccine. The material was CD4+ T cells from PBMCs cultured without peptide, obtained before COVID-19 vaccination.

CDR3 region: CASKWDEYYEQYV. The CDR3 DNA reads as TGTGCCAGCAAGTGGGACGAATACTACGAGCAGTACGTC. This rearrangement joins TRBV5-4 to TRBJ2-7; perhaps D is TRBD1 or TRBD2 (5 bases each). This CDR3 comprises 13 residues. Trimming removed 6 bases from V and 3 bases from J, with 13 bases in between. Germline assignment: CDR1 SGHNT and CDR2 YYREEE (reference sequence).